The present T cell receptor (beta chain) was sequenced within a study of shared clonotypes between healthy human individuals. Across the whole study: Three CD4 naive, three CD4 memory, two CD8 naive and one CD8 memory plate were used per donor. Whole-study findings and limits: Approximately 5.1% was the fraction of naive CD4 clonotypes found shared across a few donors.

Turning to this clone: What it binds is not known.

Only in-frame clones appear in the TCRdb table, and some are missing; sequencing was by immunoSEQ multiplex PCR. The repertoire consists of 2 million to 2.5 million clones, with 93% occurring once and the leading ten covering roughly 0.39%. From germline, CDR1 is LNHDA and CDR2 SQIVND (reference sequence). Trimming removed 11 bases at V and 6 bases at J, with 14 bases between. This CDR3 is 12 amino acids long. The chain has TRBV19 and TRBJ2-1; D possibly corresponds to TRBD2 (5 bases). Specimen: naive CD4+ T cells from PBMCs. Stated subset: CD45RA+ positively selected. The clonotype was recovered from a man younger than 30 in good health. Some clones in this sample may be carry-over from other donors' samples. In DNA form, the CDR3 reads TGTGCCGCTCGGGGAGACTCCAATGAGCAGTTCTTC. Residues: CAARGDSNEQFF.